This T cell receptor (beta chain) was captured in a study of blood T cell repertoires in COVID-19. Sequencing used immunoSEQ multiplex PCR; TCRdb keeps in-frame clones, though not all of them. Of some 65,000 clones listed, around 74% are singletons. This CDR3 has 16 residues. The V gene's germline CDR1 is SGHTA and CDR2 FQGNSA. After removal of 4 bases from V and 4 bases from J, the junction contained 9 bases not matched to a gene. The chain joins TRBV7-2 to TRBJ2-3, with 9 bases that match TRBD2. This receptor was obtained from a woman aged 80 or over with acute or convalescent COVID-19. The sample was peripheral blood. The CDR3 loop reads CASSYLGGRAADTQYF. The CDR3 coding sequence is TGTGCCAGCAGCTATCTGGGCGGGAGGGCCGCAGATACGCAGTATTTT. Looking up the rest from reference TRBV7-2 and TRBJ2-3 gives the full variable domain: GAGVSQSPSNKVTEKGKDVELRCDPISGHTALYWYRQSLGQGLEFLIYFQGNSAPDKSGLPSDRFSAERTGGSVSTLTIQRTQQEDSAVYLCASSYLGGRAADTQYFGPGTRLTVL.